This TCR beta chain was retrieved from a study of T cell responses to AZD1222 COVID-19 vaccine. Study-wide context: Pooled together were second doses at about 4 or about 12 weeks. Study results and limitations: Repertoire samples came only from after the peak T cell response.

Some clones are missing from TCRdb's copy, which holds only in-frame ones; the method was immunoSEQ multiplex PCR. The sample yields around 140,000 clones, more than 85% seen once. CDR3 length: 12 amino acids. Germline V lookup: CDR1 MDHEN, CDR2 SYDVKM. Trimming took 6 bases from V and 3 from J, leaving 6 bases between them. On this clone: Its antigen is not identified.

The sequence derives from an adult in good health. The chain links TRBV28 to TRBJ1-3; no firm D call. The sequencing used peripheral blood, collected on day 0 of AZD1222 vaccination. CDR3 DNA: TGTGCCAGCAGCCCACTTGGAAACACCATATATTTT. Its protein product is CASSPLGNTIYF.